The source of this TCR beta chain is a study of cytomegalovirus exposure and HLA in healthy donors. Study at large: Researchers found that around 80% of over 350 genotyped donors fell within the Caucasian-associated ancestry cluster.

Germline values: CDR1 MDHEN, CDR2 SYDVKM. The V end lost 3 bases, the J end lost 10 bases, and 10 bases lay between the germline ends. The CDR3 length is 12 residues. It was with 60 Vbeta and 13 Jbeta primers that the PCR ran. TCRdb's copy holds only in-frame clones and misses some; the assay was immunoSEQ multiplex PCR. The data show around 85,000 clones, with 80% seen just once and roughly 25% held by the top ten. This clonotype was obtained from a woman aged 45-60 years in good health and CMV-seropositive. The chain links TRBV28 to TRBJ2-1; tentative D call: TRBD2 (6 bases). Sample: PBMCs. The DNA of the CDR3 is TGTGCCAGCAGTTTCGGGAGCGGGGAGCAGTTCTTC. Translating it yields CASSFGSGEQFF.